The count of the clone carrying this TCR beta chain is one. The antigen is undetermined. It was with 60 Vbeta and 13 Jbeta primers that the PCR ran. Profiling relied on immunoSEQ multiplex PCR, and the TCRdb table lists in-frame clones only, not all of them. The sample carries 150,000 or so clones, around 80% recorded once. This entry belongs to a study of cytomegalovirus exposure and HLA in healthy donors. General study points: Among TCR beta chains, those listed as cytomegalovirus-associated numbered over 150.

The CDR3 extends over 16 amino acids. The V gene end was trimmed by 0 bases and the J gene end by 1 base; junction bases not matched to a gene: 0. Germline V gives CDR1 MNHEY, CDR2 SVGAGI. Input material: PBMCs. The chain carries TRBV6-5 and TRBJ2-2; 9 nucleotides line up with TRBD2. The sequence was collected from a woman between 40 and 55 years old in good health and CMV-seronegative. CDR3 sequence (DNA): TGTGCCAGCAGTTACTCGACTAGCGGGAACACCGGGGAGCTGTTTTTT. Protein product: CASSYSTSGNTGELFF.